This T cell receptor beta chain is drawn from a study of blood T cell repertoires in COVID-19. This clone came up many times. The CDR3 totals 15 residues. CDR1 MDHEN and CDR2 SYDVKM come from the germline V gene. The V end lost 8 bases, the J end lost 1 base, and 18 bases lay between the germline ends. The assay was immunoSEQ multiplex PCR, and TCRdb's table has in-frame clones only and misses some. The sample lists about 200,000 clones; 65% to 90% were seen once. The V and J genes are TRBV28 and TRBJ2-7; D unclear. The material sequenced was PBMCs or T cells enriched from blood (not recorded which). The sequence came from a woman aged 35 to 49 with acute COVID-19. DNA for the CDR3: TGTGCCAGCTTTTCACGAAGAGTATCGTCCTACGAGCAGTACTTC. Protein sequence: CASFSRRVSSYEQYF.